The 18 T cell receptor beta chains reported below all come from one sample, sequenced in a study of blood T cell repertoires in COVID-19 (dated by TCRdb to the early 2020s). The receptor library was made with the immunoSEQ multiplex PCR assay. The source is immuneACCESS, and TCRdb retained only in-frame sequences with V and J called. Part of the clones is not carried over; for the studies checked, unresolved V genes explain less than half of this, and the remainder is unexplained. The sample table contains about 150,000 clones; only one count was recorded for more than 80% of them. Around 4.5% of the sample is in the top ten clones. Sequencing was carried out using PBMCs or T cells enriched from blood (not recorded which). Receptors were obtained from a middle-aged man who had recovered from COVID-19.

This clone has a handful of counts. The rearrangement joins TRBV2 to TRBJ1-5, with a possible D match to TRBD1 (5 bases). CDR1 is SNHLY, CDR2 FYNNEI, per germline. The V end was cut by 7 bases, the J end by 1 base, with 8 bases between. This CDR3 contains 13 residues. The CDR3 DNA reads TGTGCCAGCACTAGGGGAAGCAATCAGCCCCAGCATTTT. This sequence encodes CASTRGSNQPQHF.

This clone has only one observation. The chain carries TRBV11-2 and TRBJ2-7; 12 nucleotides match TRBD1. Trimming took 4 bases from V and 5 from J; bases not matched to a gene: 6. The CDR3 is made up of 15 amino acids. CDR1 is SGHAT, CDR2 FQNNGV, per germline. The CDR3 region has the DNA TGTGCCAGCAGCTACCCGGGACAGGGGGCCCACGAGCAGTACTTC. It is translated as CASSYPGQGAHEQYF.

The V gene is TRBV11-2, the J gene TRBJ2-1, with 14 bases fitting TRBD2. V was clipped by 5 bases and J by 9 bases; unmatched bases: 9. The CDR3 covers 16 residues. CDR1 and CDR2 (germline): SGHAT, FQNNGV. The CDR3: CASSLVTSGGASEQFF. The CDR3 DNA sequence: TGTGCCAGCAGCCTAGTGACTAGCGGGGGGGCGAGTGAGCAGTTCTTC.

The rearrangement joins TRBV6-5 to TRBJ2-2, with 7 nucleotides matching TRBD1. The CDR3 is 12 residues long. Germline trimming cut 5 bases from V and 6 bases from J; bases unmatched to any gene: 0. Germline V CDR1 and CDR2: MNHEY, SVGAGI. CDR3 in DNA: TGTGCCAGCAGTACAGGGGCCGGGGAGCTGTTTTTT. Translated, it gives CASSTGAGELFF.

Only one count was recorded for this clone. This chain links TRBV19 with TRBJ2-1, with a possible D match to TRBD1 (6 bases). The ends were cut back, 4 bases at V and 7 bases at J, with 17 bases in the middle. Germline CDR1 and CDR2: LNHDA and SQIVND (reference sequence). This CDR3 is built from 15 residues. CDR3 DNA: TGTGCCAGTAGTACACGCTTTAGGGGGTCAAATGAGCAGTTCTTC. Translation gives CASSTRFRGSNEQFF.

This clone was seen only a few times. V gene TRBV28 combines with J gene TRBJ2-2, with 10 positions matching TRBD1. This CDR3 comprises 16 residues. The V gene end was trimmed by 5 bases and the J gene end by 4 bases; junction bases not matched to a gene: 7. Germline values: CDR1 MDHEN, CDR2 SYDVKM. The DNA of the CDR3 is TGTGCCAGCAGTCGTCACGGGACAGGGGCCACCGGGGAGCTGTTTTTT. It specifies CASSRHGTGATGELFF.

The chain has TRBV5-1 and TRBJ1-5, with D maybe TRBD1 (6 bases). The CDR3 runs 13 residues. Trimming left V 4 bases short and J 5 bases short, with 10 bases between. Germline CDR1 SGHRS, CDR2 YFSETQ. This CDR3 reads CASSPQGYQPQHF. The CDR3 DNA sequence: TGCGCCAGCAGCCCACAGGGTTATCAGCCCCAGCATTTT.

The CDR3 loop is CASSLTRDTEAFF. The CDR3 nucleotides read TGTGCCAGCAGCTTGACCCGGGACACTGAAGCTTTCTTT. The J gene is TRBJ1-1, the V gene TRBV7-2, with D hard to call. Germline CDR1 SGHTA, CDR2 FQGNSA. The CDR3 has 13 amino acids. Trimming took 3 bases from V and 3 from J, leaving 8 bases between them.

The chain has TRBV11-2 and TRBJ2-7, with 10 bases identical to TRBD2. The germline gives CDR1 SGHAT, CDR2 FQNNGV. The V and J ends lost 0 bases and 5 bases, in that order; junction bases with no gene match: 10. CDR3 size: 17 residues. The CDR3: CASSLDLLSSGSHEQYF. The CDR3 DNA sequence: TGTGCCAGCAGCTTAGATCTATTATCTAGCGGGAGCCACGAGCAGTACTTC.

V usage is TRBV7-3 and J usage is TRBJ2-1, with 7 nucleotides matching TRBD1. The CDR3 length is 14 residues. Trimming took 6 bases from V and 5 from J; bases not matched to a gene: 7. Germline assignment: CDR1 SGHTA and CDR2 FQGTGA. The CDR3 loop reads CASRRSGTDNEQFF. The CDR3 coding sequence is TGTGCCAGCAGGCGCTCCGGGACAGACAATGAGCAGTTCTTC.

J is TRBJ1-1 and V is TRBV7-2; 8 bases are shared with TRBD1. The CDR3 runs to 16 residues. Germline loops: CDR1 SGHTA, CDR2 FQGNSA. The ends lost 4 bases at V and 4 bases at J; junction bases unmatched: 11. The CDR3 reads CASSSQLGTGSTEAFF. CDR3 coding DNA: TGTGCCAGCAGCTCACAACTCGGGACAGGTTCCACTGAAGCTTTCTTT.

This rearrangement joins TRBV18 to TRBJ2-1; TRBD2 matches at 9 bases. This CDR3 comprises 15 residues. Germline CDR1 reads KGHSH; CDR2 reads LQKENI. V was clipped by 3 bases and J by 6 bases; unmatched bases: 6. For the CDR3, the DNA is TGTGCCAGCTCACCCACTAGCGGGCCGGGCAATGAGCAGTTCTTC. This encodes CASSPTSGPGNEQFF. Together with reference TRBV18 and TRBJ2-1, the CDR3 gives the full variable domain: NAGVMQNPRHLVRRRGQEARLRCSPMKGHSHVYWYRQLPEEGLKFMVYLQKENIIDESGMPKERFSAEFPKEGPSILRIQQVVRGDSAAYFCASSPTSGPGNEQFFGPGTRLTVL.

The V call is TRBV9, the J call TRBJ1-2, with D perhaps TRBD1 (5 bases). V was cut by 4 bases and J by 11 bases, with 12 bases left in between. CDR1 is SGDLS, CDR2 YYNGEE, per germline. The CDR3 is 11 amino acids. DNA for the CDR3: TGTGCCAGCAGCTCACTGGGGGGTTACACCTTC. This translates into CASSSLGGYTF.

The chain couples TRBV5-5 to TRBJ1-5, with D unclear. CDR1 is SGHKS and CDR2 is YYEKEE in the germline V gene (reference sequence). The CDR3 has 14 residues. Trimming left V 4 bases short and J 2 bases short, with 10 bases between. CDR3 DNA: TGTGCCAGCAGCCGGGCAGCGGGCAATCAGCCCCAGCATTTT. Its translation: CASSRAAGNQPQHF.

V and J are TRBV3-1 (or the pseudogene TRBV3-2) and TRBJ2-3; D is unresolved. The CDR3 length is 15 residues. Germline values: CDR1 LGHDT, CDR2 YNNKEL (reference sequence). V gave up 0 bases and J gave up 6 bases, with 13 bases separating them. In DNA form, the CDR3 reads TGTGCCAGCAGCCAAGAAAGGTTAGCAGCTGATACGCAGTATTTT. It encodes CASSQERLAADTQYF.

The chain uses TRBV28 and TRBJ2-1; D is ambiguous. Germline V lookup: CDR1 MDHEN, CDR2 SYDVKM. V was shortened by 8 bases and J by 2 bases, with 13 bases between the two germline ends. The CDR3 is 14 residues long. The CDR3 bases are TGTGCCAGCCCCCGCGGATCTGCCTACAATGAGCAGTTCTTC. This encodes CASPRGSAYNEQFF.

The chain links TRBV13 to TRBJ1-6; D is ambiguous. The CDR3 sequence is 14 residues long. Per the germline V gene, CDR1 is PRHDT and CDR2 is FYEKMQ (reference sequence). V lost 0 bases to trimming and J lost 4 bases, with 4 bases between them. In DNA form, the CDR3 reads TGTGCCAGCAGCTTAGGAGAGTATAATTCACCCCTCCACTTT. Its protein is CASSLGEYNSPLHF.

This clone has a handful of counts. The V gene is TRBV6-1, the J gene TRBJ1-5; D is perhaps TRBD1 (5 bases). The CDR3 sequence is 15 residues long. Looked up from germline, CDR1 is MNHNS and CDR2 is SASEGT. The germline V and J ends were trimmed by 5 bases and 5 bases, with 16 bases remaining between them. The CDR3 DNA is TGTGCCAGCAGTTCCCAGGGAATTGGGGATCAGCCCCAGCATTTT. This encodes CASSSQGIGDQPQHF.